This T cell receptor (beta chain) was sequenced for a study of beta chain features in type 1 diabetes. As for the study in general: No patient-donor differences in age, gender, total cells or subset yield.

General observations from the study: All four CD4+ subsets from Type 1 diabetes patients carried moderately but significantly shorter TCRB CDR3s.

This clone was found a few times. The antigen is undetermined. Isolated RNA was reverse transcribed in full, so expressed TCRB transcripts were sequenced. This table comes from immunoSEQ multiplex PCR, and its TCRdb copy is limited to in-frame clones, with some not included. This sample has fewer than 110,000 clones; over 25% occur once, and the top ten carry approximately 0.5%. Sorted CD4+ subsets: naive, central memory, regulatory, stem cell-like memory (CD45RO/CCR7/CD25/CD127/CD95/CD27 panel). Looked up from germline, CDR1 is SEHNR and CDR2 is FQNEAQ (reference sequence). There are 12 residues in the CDR3. Between the trimmed V and J ends, which lost 3 bases and 5 bases, there was a span of 6 bases.

V gene TRBV7-9 combines with J gene TRBJ2-3, with D unclear. Sequencing was performed on central memory CD4+ T cells from blood. This clonotype originated in a woman under 30 with type 1 diabetes. Here the CDR3 DNA reads TGTGCCAGCAGCTTTACGGGAGATACGCAGTATTTT. Its translation: CASSFTGDTQYF.